Listed below are T cell receptor beta chains from one sample, sequenced in a study of CD8+ T cells in alopecia areata. Profiled with immunoSEQ multiplex PCR; TCRdb holds only in-frame clones, not every one. The sample has around 270,000 clones, over 45% seen once; the top ten hold under 2%. Sequenced material: CD4+ T cells sorted from blood, taken at week 24, from a patient treated with tofacitinib. These receptors were obtained from a human donor with alopecia areata. Each CDR3 is given with its conserved first and last residue. Each record gives: V gene, J gene, clone size, D gene, CDR3 DNA, CDR3 protein. The D gene is left open where the match is weak. The size field is filled for only some rows; it gives once, few, many or a size class.

>TRBV9|TRBJ2-7|NA|TRBD1
TGTGCCAGCAGCGGGACAGGGCGGTTCTCTTCCGAGCAGTACTTC
CASSGTGRFSSEQYF
>TRBV29-1|TRBJ2-2|NA|NA
TGCAGCGTTGCGGGACCCTTCGGCGGGGAGCTGTTTTTT
CSVAGPFGGELFF
>TRBV11-2|TRBJ2-2|many|NA
TGTGCCAGCAGCTATAACACCGGGGAGCTGTTTTTT
CASSYNTGELFF
>TRBV29-1|TRBJ2-6|NA|NA
TGCAGCGTTGGGACCTCTGGGGCCAACGTCCTGACTTTC
CSVGTSGANVLTF
>TRBV6-1|TRBJ2-7|once|TRBD2
TGTGCCAGCAGTTCCCCGACTAGCGAGGGGCAGTACTTC
CASSSPTSEGQYF
>TRBV29-1|TRBJ2-5|NA|NA
TGCAGCGTTGAACAGGGAAGGAAGACCCAGTACTTC
CSVEQGRKTQYF
>TRBV6-5|TRBJ1-2|NA|NA
TGTGCCAGCAAAGGGACTGTTTGGCAGAACTATGGCTACACCTTC
CASKGTVWQNYGYTF
>TRBV5-4|TRBJ1-2|NA|NA
TGTGCCAGCAGCTTGGGAGGGTCTAAGGACACGGGCTACACCTTC
CASSLGGSKDTGYTF
>TRBV7-7|TRBJ2-6|NA|NA
TGTGCTAGCAGCCAACTCCTCGTGTCCTCTGGGGCCAACGTCCTGACTTTC
CASSQLLVSSGANVLTF
>TRBV6-5|TRBJ2-7|once|NA
TGTGCCAGCAAACAGGGCTACGAGCAGTACTTC
CASKQGYEQYF
>TRBV12-5|TRBJ1-2|few|TRBD1
TGTGCTAGTGGCTATGACAGGGGTAGCGGCTATGGCTACACCTTC
CASGYDRGSGYGYTF
>TRBV28|TRBJ2-7|NA|TRBD1
TGTGCCAGCAGTAATTGGGACAGGGGCTACGAGCAGTACTTC
CASSNWDRGYEQYF
>TRBV30|TRBJ2-3|NA|TRBD2
TGTGCCTGGGGTACAAGCGGGGGGGCCCAAGATACGCAGTATTTT
CAWGTSGGAQDTQYF
>TRBV23-1|TRBJ1-6|once|TRBD1
TGCGCCAGCCACCCGGGACAGGTGCGCAGGGGTGATAATTCACCCCTCCACTTT
CASHPGQVRRGDNSPLHF
>TRBV5-1|TRBJ1-2|NA|NA
TGCGCCAGCAGCTTGGAACGGAGTTGGAGCTACACCTTC
CASSLERSWSYTF
>TRBV30|TRBJ1-1|NA|NA
TGTGCCTGGAGTGTGATGAGAGGGACTGAAGCTTTCTTT
CAWSVMRGTEAFF
>TRBV29-1|TRBJ2-1|few|TRBD2
TGCAGCGTTGATTCTAGCGGGGGGGCTTCCTACAATGAGCAGTTCTTC
CSVDSSGGASYNEQFF
>TRBV18|TRBJ1-1|NA|NA
TGTGCCAGCTCACCTACAGCTGACTTTAACACTGAAGCTTTCTTT
CASSPTADFNTEAFF
>TRBV7-2|TRBJ2-5|few|TRBD1
TGTGCCAGCAGCCCCCAGCGGACAGGGCAAGAGACCCAGTACTTC
CASSPQRTGQETQYF
>TRBV27|TRBJ2-7|once|NA
TGTGCCAGCTCGACTTCAGGGAATACGGAGTACTTC
CASSTSGNTEYF
>TRBV6-6|TRBJ1-5|NA|NA
TGTGCCAGCAGTCCGCCCCTGGGCGACAGCAATCAGCCCCAGCATTTT
CASSPPLGDSNQPQHF
>TRBV5-1|TRBJ2-5|NA|NA
TGCGCCAGCAGCTTGGCCGTGGGGGTCCAAGAGACCCAGTACTTC
CASSLAVGVQETQYF
>TRBV5-1|TRBJ2-3|few|TRBD2
TGCGCCAGCAGCCCCAGCCCCCTAGCGGGGGGGCGAGATACGCAGTATTTT
CASSPSPLAGGRDTQYF
>TRBV5-1|TRBJ2-1|NA|NA
TGCGCCAGCAGTTGGAGCTCCTACAATGAGCAGTTCTTC
CASSWSSYNEQFF
>TRBV15|TRBJ1-2|NA|TRBD1
TGTGCCACCAGCAGAGTCACAGGGGGAGGTGATGGCTACACCTTC
CATSRVTGGGDGYTF
>TRBV4-2|TRBJ1-5|NA|NA
TGTGCCAGCAGCCAAAATGGAGGCAGCAATCAGCCCCAGCATTTT
CASSQNGGSNQPQHF
>TRBV7-8|TRBJ1-2|few|NA
TGTGCCAGCAGCTCCGGGGGGAGGGTCCATGGCTACACCTTC
CASSSGGRVHGYTF
>TRBV25-1|TRBJ2-7|NA|NA
TGTGCCAGCAAAGGGTGGGATTACGAGCAGTACTTC
CASKGWDYEQYF
>TRBV9|TRBJ1-6|NA|TRBD1
TGTGCCAGCAGCGCTGGTGCAGGGGGTTATTCACCCCTCCACTTT
CASSAGAGGYSPLHF
>TRBV29-1|TRBJ2-1|NA|TRBD2
TGCAGCGTTGTACCCCCCGAGGGCGGGGGGGCGAATGAGCAGTTCTTC
CSVVPPEGGGANEQFF
>TRBV30|TRBJ1-5|few|TRBD1
TGTGCCTGGACCACAGGGGGGACTGCACAGCCCCAGCATTTT
CAWTTGGTAQPQHF
>TRBV29-1|TRBJ1-3|NA|NA
TGCAGCGTTGAAGGGATAAACACCATATATTTT
CSVEGINTIYF
>TRBV29-1|TRBJ1-2|NA|NA
TGCAGCGTTGTATCACAGCCTAACTATGGCTACACCTTC
CSVVSQPNYGYTF
>TRBV5-6|TRBJ1-1|NA|NA
TGTGCCAGCAGCTTGGCCATCCTGAACACTGAAGCTTTCTTT
CASSLAILNTEAFF
>TRBV5-1|TRBJ1-2|few|NA
TGCGCCAGCAGCTTCGGGTCAGCTTCATTGACCATCGGAGGCTACACCTTC
CASSFGSASLTIGGYTF
>TRBV7-9|TRBJ2-1|few|NA
TGTGCCAGCAGCCCGGATGATGAGCAGTTCTTC
CASSPDDEQFF
>TRBV4-1|TRBJ2-7|few|NA
TGCGCCAGCAGCCACCTCACAGGCCCCGAGCAGTACTTC
CASSHLTGPEQYF
>TRBV5-6|TRBJ2-7|NA|NA
TGTGCCAGCAGCTTGCGGGGATATGGTTACGAGCAGTACTTC
CASSLRGYGYEQYF
>TRBV6-1|TRBJ1-2|NA|TRBD1
TGTGCCAGCAGTGAGAACAGGGGTAACTATGGCTACACCTTC
CASSENRGNYGYTF
>TRBV25-1|TRBJ1-2|NA|NA
TGTGCCAGCAGTGAACAGATAGGAACTACGGATGGCTACACCTTC
CASSEQIGTTDGYTF